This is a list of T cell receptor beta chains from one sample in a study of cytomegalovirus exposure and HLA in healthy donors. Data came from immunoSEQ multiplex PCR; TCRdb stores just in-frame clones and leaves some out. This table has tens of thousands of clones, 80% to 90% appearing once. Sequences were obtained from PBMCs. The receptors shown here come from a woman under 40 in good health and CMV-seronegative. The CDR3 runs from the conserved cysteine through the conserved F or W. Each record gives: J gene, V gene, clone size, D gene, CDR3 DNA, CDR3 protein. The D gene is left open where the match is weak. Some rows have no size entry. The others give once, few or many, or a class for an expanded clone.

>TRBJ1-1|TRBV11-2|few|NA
TGTGCCAGCAGCTTACGGGCAGGGGTGAGGGACACTGAAGCTTTCTTT
CASSLRAGVRDTEAFF
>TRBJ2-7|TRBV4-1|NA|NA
TGCGCCAGCAGCCCCTCACCCGGCGGGGGCCCCGCCCTCTCCGACGAGCAGTACTTC
CASSPSPGGGPALSDEQYF
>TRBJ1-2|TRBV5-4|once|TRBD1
TGTGCCAGCAGCCAGACGACAGGGAGGAACTATGGCTACACCTTC
CASSQTTGRNYGYTF
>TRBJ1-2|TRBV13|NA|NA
TGTGCCAGCAGCTCCCTTTTAAGAGGGCAAGGCTACACCTTC
CASSSLLRGQGYTF
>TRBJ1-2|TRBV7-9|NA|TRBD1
TGTGCCAGCAGGGAGACAGGGGGCGCCTATGGCTACACCTTC
CASRETGGAYGYTF
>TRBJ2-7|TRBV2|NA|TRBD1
TGTGCCAGCAGCCCCGGGACAGGACCTTACGAGCAGTACTTC
CASSPGTGPYEQYF
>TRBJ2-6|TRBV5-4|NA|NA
TGTGCCAGCAGCTTTACCGGGAGCTACTCTGGGGCCAACGTCCTGACTTTC
CASSFTGSYSGANVLTF
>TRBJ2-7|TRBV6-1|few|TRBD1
TGTGCCAGGGGGGGACAGGGTGTATGGGAGCAGTACTTC
CARGGQGVWEQYF
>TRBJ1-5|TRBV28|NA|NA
TGTGCCAGCAGAATCCCAAATCAGCCCCAGCATTTT
CASRIPNQPQHF
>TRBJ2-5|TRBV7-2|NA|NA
TGTGCCAGCAGCTCAGGATGGGAGCAAGAGACCCAGTACTTC
CASSSGWEQETQYF
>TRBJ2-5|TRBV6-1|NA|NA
TGTGCCAGCAGTGGTCTTTGGGGGCCCCAAGAGACCCAGTACTTC
CASSGLWGPQETQYF
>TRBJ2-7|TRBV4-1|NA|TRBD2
TGCGCCAGCAGCCAAGCCAGCGGGGAGGGCTCCGAGCAGTACTTC
CASSQASGEGSEQYF
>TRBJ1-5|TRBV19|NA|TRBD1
TGTGCCAGTAGTCCTTGGACAGGGTTAGCATATCAGCCCCAGCATTTT
CASSPWTGLAYQPQHF
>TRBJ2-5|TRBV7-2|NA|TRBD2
TGTGCCAGCAGCTTAGGTAGCGGGGGCCCTCAAGAGACCCAGTACTTC
CASSLGSGGPQETQYF
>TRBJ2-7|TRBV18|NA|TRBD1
TGTGCCAGCTCACCACTACAGGGGAACGAGCAGTACTTC
CASSPLQGNEQYF
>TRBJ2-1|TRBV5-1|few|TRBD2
TGCGCCAGCAGCTTGGCTAGCGGGGGCCCGTTAGCCTACAATGAGCAGTTCTTC
CASSLASGGPLAYNEQFF
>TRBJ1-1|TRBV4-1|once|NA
TGCGCCAGCAGCCAGGCCTCCTCGACAACTGAAGCTTTCTTT
CASSQASSTTEAFF
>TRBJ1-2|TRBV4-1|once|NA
TGCGCCAGCAGCCAAGATGGAACCTCGGGAGGGGCAGATGGCTACACCTTC
CASSQDGTSGGADGYTF
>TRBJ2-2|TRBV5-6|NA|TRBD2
TGTGCCAGCAGCTTGGATCCACTAGCGGGGAACACCGGGGAGCTGTTTTTT
CASSLDPLAGNTGELFF
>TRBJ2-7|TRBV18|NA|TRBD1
TGTGCCAGCTCACCACCCCGGACAGGGGTTTCCTACGAGCAGTACTTC
CASSPPRTGVSYEQYF
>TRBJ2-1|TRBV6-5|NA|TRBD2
TGTGCCAGCAGTTGGACTAGCGGGGGCCGAAACGGTGAGCAGTTCTTC
CASSWTSGGRNGEQFF
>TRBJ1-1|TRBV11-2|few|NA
TGTGCCAGCAGCCCTACCCTGAACACTGAAGCTTTCTTT
CASSPTLNTEAFF
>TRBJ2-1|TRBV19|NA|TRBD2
TGTGCCAGTAGTATACGTCTCCGGGGGGGCCAGCATGAGCAGTTCTTC
CASSIRLRGGQHEQFF
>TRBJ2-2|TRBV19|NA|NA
TGTGCCAGTAGTATACTCCCAGGGGACACCGGGGAGCTGTTTTTT
CASSILPGDTGELFF
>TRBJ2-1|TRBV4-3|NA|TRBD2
TGCGCCAGCAGCCCCCGGGGGGGAACCTACAATGAGCAGTTCTTC
CASSPRGGTYNEQFF
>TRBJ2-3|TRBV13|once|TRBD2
TGTGCCAGCAGCATACTAGCGGGGTATAGCACAGATACGCAGTATTTT
CASSILAGYSTDTQYF
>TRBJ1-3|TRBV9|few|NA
TGTGCCAGCGGCGGAGACAACCTCTCTGGAAACACCATATATTTT
CASGGDNLSGNTIYF
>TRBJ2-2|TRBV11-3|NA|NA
TGTGCCAGCAGCTCCACCTACTACATCCCGCACACCGGGGAGCTGTTTTTT
CASSSTYYIPHTGELFF
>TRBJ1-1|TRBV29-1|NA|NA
TGCAGCGTTGAAGAAGCAAGCAGGGGTGTAGAAGCTTTCTTT
CSVEEASRGVEAFF
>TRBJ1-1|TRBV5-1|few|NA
TGCGCCAGCAGCTTGGAAACAGTTAACACTGAAGCTTTCTTT
CASSLETVNTEAFF
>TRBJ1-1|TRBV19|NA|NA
TGTGCCAGTAGTATCAGGGGTAAAGCTTTCTTT
CASSIRGKAFF
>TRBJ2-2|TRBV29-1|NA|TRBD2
TGCAGCGCCCTGACTAGCGGGGGGTCCCACGGGGAGCTGTTTTTT
CSALTSGGSHGELFF
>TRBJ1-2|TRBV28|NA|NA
TGTGCCAGCAGCCGACGGGGGGGCTACACCTTC
CASSRRGGYTF
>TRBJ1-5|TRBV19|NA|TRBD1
TGTGCCAGTAGTCGACAGGGAGGTCAGCCCCAGCATTTT
CASSRQGGQPQHF
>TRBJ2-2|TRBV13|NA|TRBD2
TGTGCCAGCAGCCCAACGACTAGCGCGAACACCGGGGAGCTGTTTTTT
CASSPTTSANTGELFF
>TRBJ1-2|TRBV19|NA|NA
TGTGCCAGTAGGGACCGACCGACAGGAGGTTATGGCTACACCTTC
CASRDRPTGGYGYTF
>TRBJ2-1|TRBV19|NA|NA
TGTGCCAGTAGTATGGGAACTAGCCTCAATGAGCAGTTCTTC
CASSMGTSLNEQFF
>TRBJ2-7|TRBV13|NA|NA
TGTGCCAGCAGCTTACGGGGAATCTACGAGCAGTACTTC
CASSLRGIYEQYF
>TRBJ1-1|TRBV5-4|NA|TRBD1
TGTGCCAGCAGCTCCCAGGGGGGCAGGACTGAAGCTTTCTTT
CASSSQGGRTEAFF
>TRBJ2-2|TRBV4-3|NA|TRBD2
TGCGCCAGCAGCCAAGAAGGGGGGACGGTCAGGCGGGGGGGACGAGGCACCGGGGAGCTGTTTTTT
CASSQEGGTVRRGGRGTGELFF
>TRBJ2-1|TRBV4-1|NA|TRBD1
TGCGCCAGCAGCCAGGACAGGGATGGACGGAATGAGCAGTTCTTC
CASSQDRDGRNEQFF
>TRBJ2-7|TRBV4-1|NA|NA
TGCGCCAGCAGCCCAGGCTACGAGCAGTACTTC
CASSPGYEQYF
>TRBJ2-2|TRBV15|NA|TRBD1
TGTGCCACCAGCAGAGATCTACGGGACAGGGGTACTGGGGAGCTGTTTTTT
CATSRDLRDRGTGELFF
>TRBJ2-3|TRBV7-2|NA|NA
TGTGCCAGCAGCTCTTCACTCTCCGGGGGGCCGTCGTATTTT
CASSSSLSGGPSYF